This T cell receptor (beta chain) is from a study of blood T cell repertoires in COVID-19. Study as a whole: Spain, Italy and the United States supplied samples that represented acute and convalescent COVID-19.

In germline, CDR1 is SGHNT, CDR2 YENEEA. CDR3 length: 16 amino acids. In the authors' methods: Amplification of reference gene primers provided the estimated nucleated cell counts. Assay: immunoSEQ multiplex PCR; the TCRdb copy retains only in-frame clones and omits some. V, J and clone size derive from that table, while D and trimming were established from the DNA sequence. Of about 65,000 clones listed, roughly 92% are singletons. Points on this clone: Sequence at one end of the junction differs from germline and may be a read error.

The sequence came from a man in his 70s with active COVID-19. Sequencing input: peripheral blood. The chain joins TRBV11-3 to TRBJ2-7, with 9 bases fitting TRBD2. Here the CDR3 DNA reads TGTGCCAGCAGCTTAGACGGGCGGGGGGGCTCCGACGAGCAGTACTTC. It encodes CASSLDGRGGSDEQYF.